Presented here are 16 T cell receptor beta chains from one specimen sequenced in a study of cytomegalovirus exposure and HLA in healthy donors. The study ran its PCR with 60 Vbeta and 13 Jbeta primers. Sequencing used immunoSEQ multiplex PCR; TCRdb keeps in-frame clones, though not all of them. Of approximately 150,000 clones in the sample, 77% were seen once. Sequences were obtained from PBMCs. The receptors derive from a woman aged 40 to 50 in good health and CMV-seropositive.

This chain uses TRBV25-1 with TRBJ1-2, with D tentatively TRBD1 (6 bases). V was cut by 2 bases and J by 8 bases, with 15 bases left in between. The length of the CDR3 is 14 residues. CDR1 is MGHDK and CDR2 is SYGVNS in the germline V gene. CDR3 DNA: TGTGCCAGCAGTGAAGGGCGGACAGAAATGGGCTACACCTTC. The encoded protein is CASSEGRTEMGYTF.

The chain joins TRBV6-5 to TRBJ1-2; TRBD1 matches 7 bases. J gave up 7 bases and V 5 bases, and 10 bases lay outside the gene matches. The CDR3 spans 14 residues. Germline V gene sequence: CDR1 MNHEY, CDR2 SVGAGI. The CDR3 loop is CASSTTGQVSGYTF. CDR3 nucleotide sequence: TGTGCCAGCAGTACAACCGGACAGGTTTCTGGCTACACCTTC.

The chain links TRBV11-3 to TRBJ2-3; D remains ambiguous. CDR1 is SGHNT, CDR2 YENEEA, per germline. V was pared by 0 bases and J by 5 bases, with 6 bases between. This CDR3 spans 13 amino acids. CDR3 loop: CASSLDRRDTQYF. The CDR3 DNA reads as TGTGCCAGCAGCTTAGATCGTAGAGATACGCAGTATTTT.

This clone has more than one count but fewer than ten. This chain connects TRBV4-3 to TRBJ2-7; 7 nucleotides align to TRBD1. Germline V lookup: CDR1 LGHNA, CDR2 YSLEER. The CDR3 is 14 residues long. The trim removed 8 bases at V and 6 bases at J, leaving 13 bases unmatched. CDR3 in amino acids: CASQPLRGQTEQYF. The CDR3 coding sequence is TGCGCCAGCCAACCGTTGAGGGGGCAAACCGAGCAGTACTTC.

This chain uses TRBV19 with TRBJ2-1; 12 nucleotides match TRBD2. Per the germline V gene, CDR1 is LNHDA and CDR2 is SQIVND (reference sequence). Trimming took 5 bases from V and 9 from J; bases not matched to a gene: 11. The CDR3 loop spans 16 amino acids. For the CDR3, the DNA is TGTGCCAGTAGTGTTTTAGTACTAGCGGGAGGAAGTGAGCAGTTCTTC. Protein product: CASSVLVLAGGSEQFF.

V gene TRBV10-2 combines with J gene TRBJ2-5, with D hard to call. The DNA end is a closer match to TRBJ2-7, so the J assignment may be wrong. Germline V lookup: CDR1 WSHSY, CDR2 SAAADI. The CDR3 runs to 12 residues. This CDR3 is CASSETSYEQYF. The CDR3 DNA is TGCGCCAGCAGTGAGACCTCGTACGAGCAGTACTTC.

The V gene is TRBV10-1, the J gene TRBJ2-1; TRBD1 matches 12 bases. Germline CDR1 WNHNN, CDR2 SYGVQD (reference sequence). Trimming removed 5 bases from V and 7 bases from J; junction bases left unmatched: 6. This CDR3 has 15 amino acids. The CDR3 region is CASSLGQGAWNEQFF. The CDR3 DNA reads TGCGCCAGCAGTTTGGGACAGGGGGCTTGGAATGAGCAGTTCTTC.

This clone has only a few counts. This rearrangement joins TRBV29-1 to TRBJ1-5; no clear D gene. The CDR3 spans 13 residues. The ends were cut back, 7 bases at V and 1 base at J, with 11 bases in the middle. CDR1 is SQVTM and CDR2 is ANQGSEA in the germline V gene. This CDR3 reads CSAIPGSNQPQHF. The DNA for the CDR3 is TGCAGCGCGATTCCGGGAAGCAATCAGCCCCAGCATTTT. The full variable domain, in which reference TRBV29-1 and TRBJ1-5 provide the parts outside the CDR3, is SAVISQKPSRDICQRGTSLTIQCQVDSQVTMMFWYRQQPGQSLTLIATANQGSEATYESGFVIDKFPISRPNLTFSTLTVSNMSPEDSSIYLCSAIPGSNQPQHFGDGTRLSIL.

The V and J genes are TRBV6-1 and TRBJ1-2, with 7 bases fitting TRBD1. There are 15 residues in the CDR3. Germline V gene sequence: CDR1 MNHNS, CDR2 SASEGT. J lost 1 base, V lost 1 base, and 3 bases had no gene match. The DNA for the CDR3 is TGTGCCAGCAGTGAAGGTGGGACAGTTAACTATGGCTACACCTTC. It is translated as CASSEGGTVNYGYTF.

The V gene is TRBV14, the J gene TRBJ2-1; 10 positions agree with TRBD2. CDR1 and CDR2 from the germline V gene are SGHDN and FVKESK. J lost 4 bases, V lost 4 bases, and 16 bases had no gene match. This CDR3 has 19 residues. The CDR3 loop is CASSPGGLARAGRYNEQFF. In nucleotides, the CDR3 is TGTGCCAGCAGCCCAGGGGGACTAGCGAGAGCGGGGAGGTACAATGAGCAGTTCTTC.

This rearrangement joins TRBV7-2 to TRBJ2-3; TRBD2 matches at 10 bases. V lost 5 bases, J lost 3 bases, and 8 bases stayed unmatched. The CDR3 is 16 residues long. The V gene's germline CDR1 is SGHTA and CDR2 FQGNSA. CDR3 in DNA: TGTGCCAGCAGCCAATTAGCGGGAGGATGGACAGATACGCAGTATTTT. Protein sequence: CASSQLAGGWTDTQYF.

The chain couples TRBV6-6 to TRBJ2-5, with 10 bases that match TRBD2. The CDR3 has 14 residues. V trimming: 6 bases; J trimming: 5 bases; junction bases outside the gene matches: 6. Germline CDR1 is MNHNY and CDR2 is SVGAGI (reference sequence). In DNA form, the CDR3 reads TGTGCCAGCAGCGTAGCGGGGGGCTGGGAGACCCAGTACTTC. It codes for CASSVAGGWETQYF.

The rearrangement uses TRBV5-6 and TRBJ2-7; D possibly corresponds to TRBD1 (6 bases). The germline V gene has CDR1 SGHDT and CDR2 YYEEEE. Trimming cost V 2 bases and J 10 bases, with 19 bases left between them. The CDR3 is made up of 14 amino acids. This CDR3 is CASSFRDTLGRQYF. Written as DNA, the CDR3 is TGTGCCAGCAGCTTTCGGGACACCTTAGGGAGACAGTACTTC.

This clone has more than one count but fewer than ten. This chain connects TRBV5-1 to TRBJ2-1, with D unclear. There are 15 residues in the CDR3. Germline CDR1 reads SGHRS; CDR2 reads YFSETQ. Deletions cut 0 bases from V and 4 bases from J, with 11 bases between. The CDR3 loop is CASSLGQAEYNEQFF. The CDR3 nucleotides are TGCGCCAGCAGCTTGGGGCAGGCAGAGTACAATGAGCAGTTCTTC.

The chain has TRBV6-1 and TRBJ1-1; tentatively, D is TRBD1 (5 bases). V was cut by 4 bases and J by 1 base, with 13 bases left in between. CDR1 is MNHNS, CDR2 SASEGT, per germline. This CDR3 region has 15 residues. The CDR3 region has the DNA TGTGCCAGCAGTGCCACTCCGACAGCGAACACTGAAGCTTTCTTT. This codes for CASSATPTANTEAFF.

The chain carries TRBV14 and TRBJ2-7; D is undetermined. Trimming took off 0 bases at V and 7 bases at J, with 16 bases between the two ends. Germline V CDR1 and CDR2: SGHDN, FVKESK. The CDR3 totals 15 residues. The CDR3 region is CASSQDIGGLREQYF. The CDR3 DNA sequence: TGTGCCAGCAGCCAAGATATCGGCGGCCTGAGGGAGCAGTACTTC.